The T cell receptor beta chain described here comes from a study of molecular identifiers for immune sequencing clone quantification. Findings of the study overall: Identical TCR molecules can share a barcode, and this sharing could underestimate highly expanded clone sizes.

Of note for this clonotype: Its target is not known.

The authors built bulk TCR libraries by previously described methods with listed TCR primers. One entry per CDR3 protein results from TCRdb running MiXCR on the PCR reads. Of about 640,000 distinct CDR3 sequences listed, 20% are singletons. The CDR3 runs 13 residues. V was clipped by 1 base and J by 7 bases, with 11 bases between them. CDR1 DFQATT and CDR2 SNEGSKA come from the germline V gene (reference sequence). Sequencing used naive CD8+ T cells from blood, with Jurkat cell RNA spiked in. As to subset: FACS-sorted CD8+CD4-CCR7+CD45RA+ naive T cells. The chain carries TRBV20-1 and TRBJ2-1, with a possible D match to TRBD1 (5 bases). This receptor was taken from a human donor in good health. Some libraries in this study had Jurkat cell RNA spiked in. The CDR3 DNA reads as TGCAGTGCTAGAGTCCCAGGGAAGAATGAGCAGTTCTTC. Its protein is CSARVPGKNEQFF.